Listed below are T cell receptor beta chains from one sample, sequenced in a study of CD8 T cells in ankylosing spondylitis. Using its own MiXCR run on the 5' RACE reads, TCRdb lists one record per CDR3 protein. Of more than 150,000 distinct CDR3 sequences in the sample, around 13% are singletons; the top ten hold 16%. Source material: blood, either unsorted or a sorted T cell fraction (not recorded which). Receptors were obtained from a male donor with ankylosing spondylitis or in good health (not recorded which). The CDR3 runs from the conserved cysteine through the conserved F or W. Each record gives: V gene, clone size, D gene, J gene, CDR3 protein, CDR3 DNA. The D gene is left open where the match is weak. The size entry is marked missing in some rows and otherwise reads once, few, many or a size class.

V: TRBV6-4; size: many; D: NA; J: TRBJ2-1; CDR3: CASSEGGHNEQFF; DNA: TGTGCCAGCAGTGAAGGGGGTCACAATGAGCAGTTCTTC
V: TRBV4-1; size: NA; D: TRBD1; J: TRBJ2-5; CDR3: CASSQVGQGGETQYF; DNA: TGCGCCAGCAGCCAAGTCGGACAGGGGGGAGAGACCCAGTACTTC
V: TRBV12-3/TRBV12-4; size: few; D: NA; J: TRBJ1-1; CDR3: CASSAPGLEAFF; DNA: TGTGCCAGCAGTGCCCCCGGGCTTGAAGCTTTCTTT
V: TRBV12-3/TRBV12-4; size: few; D: NA; J: TRBJ1-1; CDR3: CASSLKGSGHEAFF; DNA: TGTGCCAGCAGTTTAAAGGGATCGGGACACGAAGCTTTCTTT
V: TRBV7-9; size: NA; D: NA; J: TRBJ2-1; CDR3: CASSPPQVSYNEQFF; DNA: TGTGCCAGCAGCCCCCCCCAGGTCTCCTACAATGAGCAGTTCTTC
V: TRBV15; size: NA; D: NA; J: TRBJ1-2; CDR3: CATSNPSRSDGYTF; DNA: TGTGCCACCAGCAACCCAAGCCGATCTGATGGCTACACCTTC
V: TRBV6-1; size: few; D: TRBD1; J: TRBJ2-5; CDR3: CASSGGTGETQYF; DNA: TGTGCCAGCAGCGGAGGGACAGGGGAGACCCAGTACTTC
V: TRBV3-1; size: few; D: NA; J: TRBJ2-2; CDR3: CASSPDAGELFF; DNA: TGTGCCAGCAGCCCGGACGCCGGGGAGCTGTTTTTT
V: TRBV5-1; size: NA; D: TRBD1; J: TRBJ2-3; CDR3: CASSPGQGGDTQYF; DNA: TGCGCCAGCAGCCCCGGACAGGGCGGAGATACGCAGTATTTT
V: TRBV11-2; size: NA; D: NA; J: TRBJ1-2; CDR3: CASSLGWGTNYGYTF; DNA: TGTGCCAGCAGCTTAGGGTGGGGGACTAACTATGGCTACACCTTC
V: TRBV6-1; size: few; D: TRBD1; J: TRBJ1-2; CDR3: CASSELRAGGDYGYTF; DNA: TGTGCCAGCAGTGAACTGCGGGCAGGGGGTGACTATGGCTACACCTTC
V: TRBV6-2/TRBV6-3; size: NA; D: TRBD2; J: TRBJ2-7; CDR3: CASSYSGGGFIYEQYF; DNA: TGTGCCAGCAGTTACTCCGGGGGGGGATTTATCTACGAGCAGTACTTC
V: TRBV30; size: few; D: TRBD1; J: TRBJ1-2; CDR3: CAWSSGQGSVGYTF; DNA: TGTGCCTGGAGCTCCGGACAGGGTTCAGTAGGCTACACCTTC
V: TRBV20-1; size: NA; D: NA; J: TRBJ2-7; CDR3: CSARDDTYEQYF; DNA: TGCAGTGCGCGAGACGACACCTACGAGCAGTACTTC
V: TRBV5-1; size: many; D: TRBD2; J: TRBJ2-3; CDR3: CASSLDFGLGTDTQYF; DNA: TGCGCCAGCAGCTTGGATTTTGGACTAGGAACAGATACGCAGTATTTT
V: TRBV11-2; size: NA; D: TRBD1; J: TRBJ2-5; CDR3: CASSLEGTGYLETQYF; DNA: TGTGCCAGCAGCTTAGAAGGGACAGGGTATCTAGAGACCCAGTACTTC
V: TRBV15; size: NA; D: TRBD1; J: TRBJ1-1; CDR3: CATSRDEGDRGAFF; DNA: TGTGCCACCAGCAGAGATGAGGGGGACAGGGGAGCTTTCTTT
V: TRBV9; size: NA; D: TRBD1; J: TRBJ1-1; CDR3: CASSVDRTGGNTEAFF; DNA: TGTGCCAGCAGCGTAGACCGGACAGGGGGGAACACTGAAGCTTTCTTT
V: TRBV7-6; size: NA; D: TRBD2; J: TRBJ2-1; CDR3: CASSTGTSDYNEQFF; DNA: TGTGCCAGCAGCACCGGGACTAGCGACTACAATGAGCAGTTCTTC
V: TRBV14; size: NA; D: NA; J: TRBJ2-5; CDR3: CASSQLGDEETQYF; DNA: TGTGCCAGCAGCCAATTGGGCGACGAAGAGACCCAGTACTTC
V: TRBV2; size: few; D: NA; J: TRBJ2-7; CDR3: CATSAGDSHEQYF; DNA: TGTGCCACCTCTGCCGGGGATAGCCACGAGCAGTACTTC
V: TRBV27; size: NA; D: NA; J: TRBJ1-1; CDR3: CASSLWVGAEAFF; DNA: TGTGCCAGCAGTTTATGGGTCGGGGCTGAAGCTTTCTTT
V: TRBV11-1; size: NA; D: TRBD1; J: TRBJ2-5; CDR3: CASSSPMDRGSYETQYF; DNA: TGTGCCAGCAGCTCGCCGATGGACAGGGGGTCGTATGAGACCCAGTACTTC
V: TRBV12-3/TRBV12-4; size: NA; D: NA; J: TRBJ1-1; CDR3: CASSAAAGNTEAFF; DNA: TGTGCCAGCAGTGCCGCGGCCGGGAACACTGAAGCTTTCTTT
V: TRBV7-6; size: few; D: NA; J: TRBJ2-7; CDR3: CASSLANGEQYF; DNA: TGTGCCAGCAGCTTAGCGAACGGCGAGCAGTACTTC
V: TRBV13; size: few; D: TRBD2; J: TRBJ2-5; CDR3: CASSPFGLVRETQYF; DNA: TGTGCCAGCAGCCCATTCGGACTAGTCAGAGAGACCCAGTACTTC
V: TRBV5-1; size: few; D: NA; J: TRBJ1-4; CDR3: CASSPAGQNIATNEKLFF; DNA: TGCGCCAGCAGCCCGGCCGGACAGAACATTGCAACTAATGAAAAACTGTTTTTT
V: TRBV10-3; size: few; D: NA; J: TRBJ2-1; CDR3: CAISGDGSNEQFF; DNA: TGTGCCATCAGTGGGGACGGATCGAATGAGCAGTTCTTC
V: TRBV4-2; size: few; D: TRBD2; J: TRBJ2-7; CDR3: CASSQDSGTRSYEQYF; DNA: TGTGCCAGCAGCCAAGACTCGGGGACTAGAAGCTACGAGCAGTACTTC
V: TRBV12-3/TRBV12-4; size: many; D: NA; J: TRBJ2-1; CDR3: CASEGREYNEQFF; DNA: TGTGCCAGCGAAGGCAGGGAATACAATGAGCAGTTCTTC
V: TRBV4-2; size: few; D: NA; J: TRBJ2-5; CDR3: CASSPSARKKTQYF; DNA: TGTGCCAGCAGCCCCTCGGCCAGGAAAAAGACCCAGTACTTC
V: TRBV6-1; size: NA; D: TRBD1; J: TRBJ2-5; CDR3: CASSLIQGAGETQYF; DNA: TGTGCCAGCAGTCTAATACAGGGGGCAGGCGAGACCCAGTACTTC
V: TRBV12-3/TRBV12-4; size: NA; D: NA; J: TRBJ2-2; CDR3: CASSDTTGELFF; DNA: TGTGCCAGCAGCGACACCACCGGGGAGCTGTTTTTT
V: TRBV2; size: few; D: NA; J: TRBJ2-3; CDR3: CASTPQGTLSDTQYF; DNA: TGTGCCAGCACCCCCCAGGGCACTTTATCAGATACGCAGTATTTT
V: TRBV5-5; size: NA; D: NA; J: TRBJ2-1; CDR3: CASSRPSFEQFF; DNA: TGTGCCAGCAGCCGGCCTAGCTTTGAGCAGTTCTTC
V: TRBV27; size: NA; D: TRBD2; J: TRBJ2-1; CDR3: CASTTGGGREQFF; DNA: TGTGCCAGCACCACCGGGGGGGGACGTGAGCAGTTCTTC
V: TRBV7-9; size: NA; D: TRBD1; J: TRBJ2-5; CDR3: CASSSGQGALGETQYF; DNA: TGTGCCAGCAGCTCCGGACAGGGGGCTTTAGGAGAGACCCAGTACTTC
V: TRBV27; size: NA; D: NA; J: TRBJ1-1; CDR3: CASSTPDGNTEAFF; DNA: TGTGCCAGCAGCACCCCCGACGGTAACACTGAAGCTTTCTTT
V: TRBV11-2; size: many; D: NA; J: TRBJ2-3; CDR3: CASSSLGRGSTDTQYF; DNA: TGTGCCAGCAGCTCTTTGGGGCGGGGTAGCACAGATACGCAGTATTTT
V: TRBV5-1; size: NA; D: NA; J: TRBJ2-7; CDR3: CASSALYEQYF; DNA: TGCGCCAGCAGCGCGCTATACGAGCAGTACTTC
V: TRBV12-3/TRBV12-4; size: NA; D: TRBD1; J: TRBJ1-5; CDR3: CATSLGTGGDQPQHF; DNA: TGTGCCACCAGTTTGGGGACAGGGGGAGATCAGCCCCAGCATTTT
V: TRBV5-1; size: NA; D: NA; J: TRBJ2-7; CDR3: CASSLGSLSSYEQYF; DNA: TGCGCCAGCAGCTTGGGATCCTTAAGCTCCTACGAGCAGTACTTC
V: TRBV29-1; size: few; D: NA; J: TRBJ1-2; CDR3: CSVFDYGYTF; DNA: TGCAGCGTTTTCGACTATGGCTACACCTTC
V: TRBV4-1; size: NA; D: NA; J: TRBJ2-7; CDR3: CASSHTGNHEQYF; DNA: TGCGCCAGCAGCCACACAGGGAACCACGAGCAGTACTTC
V: TRBV7-9; size: few; D: NA; J: TRBJ1-1; CDR3: CASSSTGTEAFF; DNA: TGTGCCAGCAGCTCGACGGGGACTGAAGCTTTCTTT
V: TRBV6-1; size: few; D: NA; J: TRBJ1-5; CDR3: CASSEVTGESKPQHF; DNA: TGTGCCAGCAGTGAAGTAACAGGTGAGAGTAAGCCCCAGCATTTT
V: TRBV27; size: many; D: TRBD1; J: TRBJ2-1; CDR3: CASSLGTENYNEQFF; DNA: TGTGCCAGCAGTTTGGGGACAGAAAACTACAATGAGCAGTTCTTC
V: TRBV30; size: few; D: TRBD2; J: TRBJ2-3; CDR3: CAWGGRGLAKRTDTQYF; DNA: TGTGCCTGGGGCGGGCGGGGACTAGCGAAGCGCACAGATACGCAGTATTTT
V: TRBV29-1; size: NA; D: NA; J: TRBJ2-7; CDR3: CSVRDALGGEQYF; DNA: TGCAGCGTAAGGGACGCCCTTGGTGGCGAGCAGTACTTC
V: TRBV29-1; size: few; D: TRBD2; J: TRBJ2-1; CDR3: CSVEHGGERGFYNEQFF; DNA: TGCAGCGTCGAACACGGCGGGGAGCGGGGGTTCTACAATGAGCAGTTCTTC
V: TRBV15; size: few; D: TRBD1; J: TRBJ2-7; CDR3: CATSRRGQVNYEQYF; DNA: TGTGCCACCAGCAGACGGGGACAGGTTAACTACGAGCAGTACTTC
V: TRBV10-3; size: NA; D: TRBD1; J: TRBJ1-6; CDR3: CAISPTGTGGSPLHF; DNA: TGTGCCATCAGTCCAACCGGGACAGGGGGTTCACCCCTCCACTTT
V: TRBV4-1; size: few; D: TRBD1; J: TRBJ2-1; CDR3: CASSPPIRQGLYNEQFF; DNA: TGCGCCAGCAGCCCCCCCATTAGACAGGGGCTTTACAATGAGCAGTTCTTC